This T cell receptor (beta chain) was obtained from a study of cytomegalovirus exposure and HLA in healthy donors (dated by TCRdb to about 2017). With respect to the entire study: A later analysis indicated that the roughly 130 validation repertoires were generated on the platform also employed for the approximately 700 repertoires of the first cohort. The study aimed to test whether signatures of past pathogen exposure could be identified by cataloging public T cell receptors. In addition to the first cohort of approximately 650 subjects, a separate validation cohort of about 120 different subjects was used. To predict cytomegalovirus infection status, the study brought together high-throughput TCR immunosequencing, statistical association of individual TCRs with disease status, and machine learning. What the research found in general, with its limitations: In vitro tests confirmed that a few of the cytomegalovirus-associated TCR beta chains recognize cytomegalovirus antigens. The authors suggested that the approach could potentially be extended to other disease states and immunological phenotypes. The study gave a list of about 160 TCR beta chains associated with cytomegalovirus. Cytomegalovirus status was reported to be diagnosed by the classifier with high specificity and sensitivity in both the original and validation cohorts. Of the cluster scores, 85% to 95% were above 0 in a later analysis, which found that TCRs clustered in the first cohort also tended to co-occur in the 110 or so validation repertoires. While some public TCRs were present in many individuals, most TCR sequences turned up only very rarely across donors. All 130 or so repertoires were used to score co-occurrence in the validation cohort in a later analysis, because that analysis had no HLA typing for the cohort.

About this clone: Which antigen it targets is not known. Per-base quality was not reported, and no clone a single base away is much larger than it.

The donors were included in the validation cohort of 120 subjects, a group kept apart from the approximately 700-subject first cohort. CDR3 length: 14 amino acids, cysteine to phenylalanine. The retained sequence is limited to the CDR3, 42 bases, with the frame set at the first base. CDR1 and CDR2 are drawn from the germline V gene: SGHTA, FQGTGA. After removal of 4 bases from V and 8 bases from J, the junction retains 7 bases not matched to a gene. Libraries were constructed by the immunoSEQ multiplex PCR assay. Processing in the source paper ran as follows. A statistical classification framework was developed to diagnose cytomegalovirus status using the catalog of TCR beta chain sequences. Entries here come from immuneACCESS through TCRdb and include only in-frame sequences with V and J called. Some clones fail to appear in such tables; in the studies checked, an unresolved V gene covers under half of the shortfall, and the cause of the remainder is unknown. The V and J calls and the clone size are those of that table, but D and trimming were determined from the DNA. The sample data list more than 140,000 clones, and roughly 89% of these were observed just once. The ten largest clones take up over 3% of the sample.

The sample taken for sequencing was PBMCs. Rearrangement joined TRBV7-3 to TRBJ2-1, with 8 bases in between that match TRBD2. This TCR derives from a woman between 18 and 29 years old in good health and CMV-seropositive. The bases read TGTGCCAGCAGCTCCCTGGGAGCGGGAGATGAGCAGTTCTTC. The encoded protein is CASSSLGAGDEQFF.